This T cell receptor (beta chain) derives from a study of T-cell reconstitution after alpha-beta-depleted transplantation in children. Study-wide results and caveats: Surviving thymic progenitors and recipient T cells were the source of high TCRbeta diversity at day 60 in some patients. Reportedly, only several hundred clones from non-depleted graft cells drove alpha-beta T-cell counts at about two months. T-cell counts and diversity at one year post-transplant came mainly from newly produced T cells.

Germline values: CDR1 MDHEN, CDR2 SYDVKM. Trimming removed 7 bases at V and 0 bases at J, with 10 bases between. The CDR3 contains 14 residues. It was with unique molecular identifiers that the TCRbeta library was prepared. A single record per CDR3 protein comes from TCRdb applying MiXCR to the PCR reads. The repertoire holds approximately 230,000 distinct CDR3 sequences, with 24% as singletons. For this clonotype: Its antigen is unidentified.

The gene calls are TRBV28 and TRBJ1-3; D is ambiguous. This specimen consisted of PBMCs, mostly from graft donor cells, obtained 360 days after TCRalphabeta/CD19-depleted stem cell transplant. The sequence was collected from a female patient aged 2-10 years who had a stem cell transplant for congenital amegakaryocytic thrombocytopenia, so the T cells may come from the graft donor. Here the CDR3 DNA reads TGTGCCAGCATCATGGGGAACTCTGGAAACACCATATATTTT. It yields the protein CASIMGNSGNTIYF. Complete variable domain (other parts from reference TRBV28 and TRBJ1-3): DVKVTQSSRYLVKRTGEKVFLECVQDMDHENMFWYRQDPGLGLRLIYFSYDVKMKEKGDIPEGYSVSREKKERFSLILESASTNQTSMYLCASIMGNSGNTIYFGEGSWLTVV.